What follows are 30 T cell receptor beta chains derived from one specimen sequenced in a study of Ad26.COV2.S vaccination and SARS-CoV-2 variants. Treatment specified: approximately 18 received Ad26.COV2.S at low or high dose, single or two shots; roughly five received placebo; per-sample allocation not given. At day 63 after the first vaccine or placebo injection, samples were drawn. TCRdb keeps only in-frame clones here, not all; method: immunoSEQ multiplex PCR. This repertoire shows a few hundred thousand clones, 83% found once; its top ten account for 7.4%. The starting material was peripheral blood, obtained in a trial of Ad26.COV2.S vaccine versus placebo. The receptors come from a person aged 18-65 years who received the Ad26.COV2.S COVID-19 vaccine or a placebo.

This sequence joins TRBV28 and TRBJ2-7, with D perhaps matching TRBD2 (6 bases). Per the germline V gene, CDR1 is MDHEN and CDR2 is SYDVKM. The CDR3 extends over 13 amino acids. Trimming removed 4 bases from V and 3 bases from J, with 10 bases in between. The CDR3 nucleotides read TGTGCCAGCAGTTCCGGACTAATCTACGAGCAGTACTTC. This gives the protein CASSSGLIYEQYF.

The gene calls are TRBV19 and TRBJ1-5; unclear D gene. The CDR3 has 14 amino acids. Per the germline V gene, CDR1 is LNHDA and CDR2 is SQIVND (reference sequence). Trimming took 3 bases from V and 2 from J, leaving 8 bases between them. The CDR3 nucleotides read TGTGCCAGTAGTATTGAGGGCGGCAATCAGCCCCAGCATTTT. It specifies CASSIEGGNQPQHF.

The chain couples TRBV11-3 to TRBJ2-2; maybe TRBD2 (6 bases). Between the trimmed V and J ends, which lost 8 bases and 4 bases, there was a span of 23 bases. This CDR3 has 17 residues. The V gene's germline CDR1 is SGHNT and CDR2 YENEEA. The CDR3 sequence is CASGGDSMALLTGELFF. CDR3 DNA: TGTGCCAGCGGAGGGGATTCCATGGCCCTACTCACCGGGGAGCTGTTTTTT.

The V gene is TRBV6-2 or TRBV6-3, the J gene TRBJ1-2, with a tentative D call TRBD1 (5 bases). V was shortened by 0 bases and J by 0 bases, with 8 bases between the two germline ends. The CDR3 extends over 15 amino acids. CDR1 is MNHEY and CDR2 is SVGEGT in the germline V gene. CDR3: CASSYSRGSNYGYTF. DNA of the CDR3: TGTGCCAGCAGTTACTCGCGGGGGTCTAACTATGGCTACACCTTC.

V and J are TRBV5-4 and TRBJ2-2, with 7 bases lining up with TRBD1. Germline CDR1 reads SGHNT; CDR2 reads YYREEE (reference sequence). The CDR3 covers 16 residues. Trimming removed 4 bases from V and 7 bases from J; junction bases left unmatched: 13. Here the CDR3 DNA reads TGTGCCAGCAGCGCGGGTCTCACCCGGGACAGCGGGGAGCTGTTTTTT. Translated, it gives CASSAGLTRDSGELFF. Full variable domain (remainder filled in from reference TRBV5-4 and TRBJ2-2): ETGVTQSPTHLIKTRGQQVTLRCSSQSGHNTVSWYQQALGQGPQFIFQYYREEENGRGNFPPRFSGLQFPNYSSELNVNALELDDSALYLCASSAGLTRDSGELFFGEGSRLTVL.

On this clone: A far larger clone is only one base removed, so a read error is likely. The CDR3 reads CASSLDTEAFF. The DNA for the CDR3 is TGTGCCAGCAGCTTAGACACTGAAGCTTTCTTT. The chain recombines TRBV5-4 with TRBJ1-1, with D hard to call. Germline CDR1 SGHNT, CDR2 YYREEE (reference sequence). The CDR3 length is 11 residues. V was shortened by 2 bases and J by 3 bases, with 2 bases between the two germline ends.

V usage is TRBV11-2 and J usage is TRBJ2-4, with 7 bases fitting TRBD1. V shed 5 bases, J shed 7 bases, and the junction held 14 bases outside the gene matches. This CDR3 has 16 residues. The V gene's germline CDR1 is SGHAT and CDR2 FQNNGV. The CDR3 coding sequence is TGTGCCAGCAGCCTGACATTCGGGACAGCAATCAACATTCAGTACTTC. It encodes CASSLTFGTAINIQYF.

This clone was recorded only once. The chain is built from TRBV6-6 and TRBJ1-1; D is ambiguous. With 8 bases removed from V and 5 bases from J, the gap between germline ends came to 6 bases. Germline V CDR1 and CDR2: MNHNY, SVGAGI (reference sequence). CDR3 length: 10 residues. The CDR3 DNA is TGTGCCAGCCTCTGGACTGAAGCTTTCTTT. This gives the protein CASLWTEAFF.

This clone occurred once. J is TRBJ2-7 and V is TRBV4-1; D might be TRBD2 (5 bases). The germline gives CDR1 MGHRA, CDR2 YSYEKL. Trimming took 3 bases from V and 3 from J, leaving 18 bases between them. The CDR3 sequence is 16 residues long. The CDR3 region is CASSHTVSGALYEQYF. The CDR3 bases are TGCGCCAGCAGCCATACCGTCAGCGGAGCACTCTACGAGCAGTACTTC.

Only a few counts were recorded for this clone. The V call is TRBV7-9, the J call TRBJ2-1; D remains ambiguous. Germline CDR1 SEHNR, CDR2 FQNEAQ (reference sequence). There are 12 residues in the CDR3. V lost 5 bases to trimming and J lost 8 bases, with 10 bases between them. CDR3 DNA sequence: TGTGCCAGCAGCCGAAGTAGGGATGAGCAGTTCTTC. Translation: CASSRSRDEQFF.

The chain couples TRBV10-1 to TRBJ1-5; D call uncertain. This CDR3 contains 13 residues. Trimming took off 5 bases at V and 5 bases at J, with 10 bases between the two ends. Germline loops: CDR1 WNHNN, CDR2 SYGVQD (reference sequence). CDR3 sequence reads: CASSSEGHQPQHF. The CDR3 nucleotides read TGCGCCAGCAGTTCAGAAGGGCATCAGCCCCAGCATTTT.

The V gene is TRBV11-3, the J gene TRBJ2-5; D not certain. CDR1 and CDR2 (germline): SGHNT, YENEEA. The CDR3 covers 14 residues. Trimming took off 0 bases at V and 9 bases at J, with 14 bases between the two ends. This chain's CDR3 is CASSLDRASRAQYF. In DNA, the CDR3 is TGTGCCAGCAGCTTAGATCGTGCTAGTCGGGCCCAGTACTTC.

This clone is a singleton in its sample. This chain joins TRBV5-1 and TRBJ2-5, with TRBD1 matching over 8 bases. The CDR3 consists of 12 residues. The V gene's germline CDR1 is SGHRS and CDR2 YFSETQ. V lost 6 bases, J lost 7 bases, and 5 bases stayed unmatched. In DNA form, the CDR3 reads TGCGCCAGCAACCCGGACAGGGTGACCCAGTACTTC. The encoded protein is CASNPDRVTQYF.

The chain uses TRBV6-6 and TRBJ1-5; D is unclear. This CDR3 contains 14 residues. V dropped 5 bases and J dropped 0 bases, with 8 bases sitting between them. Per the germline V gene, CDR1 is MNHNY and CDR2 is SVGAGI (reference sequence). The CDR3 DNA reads TGTGCCAGCAGTGGTCCCTATAGCAATCAGCCCCAGCATTTT. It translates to CASSGPYSNQPQHF.

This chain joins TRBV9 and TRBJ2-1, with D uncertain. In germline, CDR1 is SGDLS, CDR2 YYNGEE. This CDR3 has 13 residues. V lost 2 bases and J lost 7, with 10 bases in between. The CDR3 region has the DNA TGTGCCAGCAGCGTCACCCCCTTTAATGAGCAGTTCTTC. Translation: CASSVTPFNEQFF.

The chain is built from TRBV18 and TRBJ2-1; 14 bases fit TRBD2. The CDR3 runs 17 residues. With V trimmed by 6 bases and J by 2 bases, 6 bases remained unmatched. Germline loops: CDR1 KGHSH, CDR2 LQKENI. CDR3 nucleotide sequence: TGTGCCAGCTCTCACGGGGGACTAGCGGGAGCCTACAATGAGCAGTTCTTC. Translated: CASSHGGLAGAYNEQFF.

Here the CDR3 DNA reads TGTGCCAGTAGTATGATAGCGGGGAGTGAGGGAGAGCAGTACTTC. Translated, it gives CASSMIAGSEGEQYF. V gene TRBV19 combines with J gene TRBJ2-7; TRBD2 matches 8 bases. Trimming took 3 bases from V and 7 from J; bases not matched to a gene: 11. The length of the CDR3 is 15 residues. Per germline, CDR1 LNHDA and CDR2 SQIVND (reference sequence).

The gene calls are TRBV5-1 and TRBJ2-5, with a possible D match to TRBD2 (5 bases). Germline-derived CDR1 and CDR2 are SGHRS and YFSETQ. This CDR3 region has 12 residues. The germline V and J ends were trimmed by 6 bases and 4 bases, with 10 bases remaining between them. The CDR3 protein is CASTGERETQYF. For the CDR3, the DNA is TGCGCCAGCACTGGGGAGAGAGAGACCCAGTACTTC.

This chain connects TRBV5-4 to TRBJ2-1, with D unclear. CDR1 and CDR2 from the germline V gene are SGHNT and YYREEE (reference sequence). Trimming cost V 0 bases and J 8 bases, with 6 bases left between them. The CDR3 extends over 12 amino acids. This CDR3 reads CASSLGGDEQFF. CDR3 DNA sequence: TGTGCCAGCAGCTTGGGAGGAGATGAGCAGTTCTTC.

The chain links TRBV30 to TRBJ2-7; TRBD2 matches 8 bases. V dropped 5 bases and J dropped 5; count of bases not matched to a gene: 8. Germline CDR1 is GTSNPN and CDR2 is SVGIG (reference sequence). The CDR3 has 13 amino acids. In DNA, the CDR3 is TGTGCCTGGGCCGGGACTAGTCCCAACGAGCAGTACTTC. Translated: CAWAGTSPNEQYF. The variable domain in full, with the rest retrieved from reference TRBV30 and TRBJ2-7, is SQTIHQWPATLVQPVGSPLSLECTVEGTSNPNLYWYRQAAGRGLQLLFYSVGIGQISSEVPQNLSASRPQDRQFILSSKKLLLSDSGFYLCAWAGTSPNEQYFGPGTRLTVT.

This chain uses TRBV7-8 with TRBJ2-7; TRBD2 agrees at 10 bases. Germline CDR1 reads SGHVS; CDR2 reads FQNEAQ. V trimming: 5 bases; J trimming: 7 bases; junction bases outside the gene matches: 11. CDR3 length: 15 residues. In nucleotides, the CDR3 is TGTGCCAGCAGCCCAGCGGGGGGGCCATTGAAGGAGCAGTACTTC. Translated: CASSPAGGPLKEQYF.

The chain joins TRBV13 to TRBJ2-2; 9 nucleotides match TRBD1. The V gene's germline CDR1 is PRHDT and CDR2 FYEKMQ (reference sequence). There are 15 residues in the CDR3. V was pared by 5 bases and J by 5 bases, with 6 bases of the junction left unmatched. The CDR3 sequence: CASSLTGGRTGELFF. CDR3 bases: TGTGCCAGCAGCCTGACAGGGGGGCGGACCGGGGAGCTGTTTTTT.

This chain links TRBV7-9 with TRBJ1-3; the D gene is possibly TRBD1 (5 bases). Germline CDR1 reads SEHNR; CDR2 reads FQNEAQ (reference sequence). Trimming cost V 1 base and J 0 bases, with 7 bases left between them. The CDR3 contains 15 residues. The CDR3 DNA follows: TGTGCCAGCAGCTTAGTTCAGGGCTCTGGAAACACCATATATTTT. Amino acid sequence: CASSLVQGSGNTIYF.

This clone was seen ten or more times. This CDR3 reads CASTGAGKKQYF. In DNA, the CDR3 is TGTGCCAGCACAGGGGCAGGGAAGAAGCAGTACTTC. The chain couples TRBV28 to TRBJ2-7; a possible D gene is TRBD1 (6 bases). Germline V gives CDR1 MDHEN, CDR2 SYDVKM. CDR3 length equals 12 residues. V gave up 7 bases and J gave up 8 bases, with 15 bases separating them. The entire variable domain, with the rest obtained from reference TRBV28 and TRBJ2-7, is as follows: DVKVTQSSRYLVKRTGEKVFLECVQDMDHENMFWYRQDPGLGLRLIYFSYDVKMKEKGDIPEGYSVSREKKERFSLILESASTNQTSMYLCASTGAGKKQYFGPGTRLTVT.

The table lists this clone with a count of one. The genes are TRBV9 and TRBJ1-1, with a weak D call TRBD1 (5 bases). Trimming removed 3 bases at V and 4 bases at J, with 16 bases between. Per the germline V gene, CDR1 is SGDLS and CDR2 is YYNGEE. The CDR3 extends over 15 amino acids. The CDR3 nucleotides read TGTGCCAGCAGCGAATGGGGGGAGGTGGGCACTGAAGCTTTCTTT. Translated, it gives CASSEWGEVGTEAFF.

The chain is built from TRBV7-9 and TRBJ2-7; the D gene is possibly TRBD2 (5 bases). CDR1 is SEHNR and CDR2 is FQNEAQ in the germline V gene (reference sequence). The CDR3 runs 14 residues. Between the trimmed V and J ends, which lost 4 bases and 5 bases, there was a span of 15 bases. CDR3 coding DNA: TGTGCCAGCAGCTACCCTCCGGGATTGGACGAGCAGTACTTC. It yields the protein CASSYPPGLDEQYF.

The CDR3 DNA is TGTGCCAGCAGTTTATCCAGGGGTTCTAACTATGGCTACACCTTC. It translates to CASSLSRGSNYGYTF. The J gene is TRBJ1-2, the V gene TRBV27; D is possibly TRBD1 (6 bases). Trimming left V 0 bases short and J 0 bases short, with 8 bases between. Germline V gene sequence: CDR1 MNHEY, CDR2 SMNVEV (reference sequence). The length of the CDR3 is 15 residues.

The CDR3 region has the DNA TGTGCCAGCTCTTCCCTCGACCCGGGACAGGGAAGCGGGGAGCTGTTTTTT. This encodes CASSSLDPGQGSGELFF. The chain employs TRBV18 and TRBJ2-2; 9 nucleotides line up with TRBD1. After removal of 6 bases from V and 7 bases from J, the junction contained 15 bases not matched to a gene. Per germline, CDR1 KGHSH and CDR2 LQKENI. The CDR3 spans 17 residues.

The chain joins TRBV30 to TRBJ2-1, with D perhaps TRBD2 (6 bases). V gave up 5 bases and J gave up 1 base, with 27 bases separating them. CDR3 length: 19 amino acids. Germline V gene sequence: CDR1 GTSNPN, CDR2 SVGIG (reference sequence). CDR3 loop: CAWGAGTYWRGVSYNEQFF. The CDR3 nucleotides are TGTGCCTGGGGTGCGGGAACCTACTGGCGGGGCGTATCCTACAATGAGCAGTTCTTC.

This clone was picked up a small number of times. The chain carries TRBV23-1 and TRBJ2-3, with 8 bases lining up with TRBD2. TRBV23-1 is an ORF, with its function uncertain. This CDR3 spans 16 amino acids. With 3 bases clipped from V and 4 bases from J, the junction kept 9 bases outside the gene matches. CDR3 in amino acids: CASSQNGGGGPDTQYF. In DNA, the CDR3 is TGCGCCAGCAGTCAGAACGGGGGGGGCGGACCAGATACGCAGTATTTT.